This TCR beta chain stems from a study of blood T cell repertoires in COVID-19. Study-wide background: The analysed material was cDNA or gDNA that came from T cells, B-cell-depleted T cells, or PBMCs.

Assay: immunoSEQ multiplex PCR; the TCRdb copy retains only in-frame clones and omits some. The sample lists about 200,000 clones; roughly four fifths were seen once. Germline lookup yields CDR1 MDHEN and CDR2 SYDVKM. This CDR3 spans 13 amino acids. Trimming took 6 bases from V and 0 from J, leaving 7 bases between them. Residents of about two dozen US areas, aged roughly 18 to 89 years, made up the participants. The source is a man aged 35-49 years who had recovered from COVID-19. The chain links TRBV28 to TRBJ2-3; perhaps TRBD2 as D (5 bases). Sequencing used PBMCs or T cells enriched from blood (not recorded which). The CDR3 loop is CASSGISTDTQYF. Here the CDR3 DNA reads TGTGCCAGCAGCGGGATTAGCACAGATACGCAGTATTTT.